The rows below give T cell receptor beta chains drawn from one sample of a study of T cells expressing NK-cell markers. Following a re-call of the 5' RACE reads, TCRdb has one entry per CDR3 protein and lacks DNA. Its listing shows about 32,000 distinct CDR3 sequences. What was sequenced was blood T cells: a sorted CD56 or NKG2C T cell subset, CD4+ or CD8+ T cells, or bulk PBMC T cells (not recorded which). These receptors were obtained from a woman between 18 and 70 years old in good health. Each CDR3 is given with its conserved first and last residue. Each record gives: V gene, J gene, CDR3 length, CDR3 protein.

TRBV24-1	TRBJ2-7	15	CATSATLPLSYEQYF
TRBV9	TRBJ2-3	16	CASSPPYGRGADTQYF
TRBV5-1	TRBJ2-7	13	CASSHEGSYEQYF
TRBV11-2	TRBJ2-1	13	CASSPNYDNEQFF
TRBV15	TRBJ2-3	15	CATSSTSGDTDTQYF
TRBV20-1	TRBJ2-5	11	CSTSGEETQYF
TRBV12-3/TRBV12-4	TRBJ2-1	15	CASSFVGAGDGEQFF
TRBV20-1	TRBJ2-1	17	CSARSTSVSLRFNEQFF
TRBV7-9	TRBJ1-2	16	CASSLVSRGSSYGYTF
TRBV5-1	TRBJ2-2	13	CASSLYSTGELFF
TRBV10-3	TRBJ2-3	11	CAIRLAGMEYF
TRBV7-2	TRBJ2-2	16	CASSFVGRTIPGELFF
TRBV12-3/TRBV12-4	TRBJ2-1	14	CASRTSGNYNEQFF
TRBV5-1	TRBJ2-1	13	CASSGTIRDEQFF
TRBV27	TRBJ2-7	14	CASSLGGQGNEQYF
TRBV7-7	TRBJ2-7	13	CASSLEGAYEQYF
TRBV12-3/TRBV12-4	TRBJ1-5	12	CASSFGSQPQHF
TRBV6-5	TRBJ1-1	15	CASSYAGFTNTEAFF
TRBV7-2	TRBJ2-1	16	CASSLNRGLRYDEQFF
TRBV4-1	TRBJ2-1	14	CASSLRDNYNEQFF
TRBV12-3/TRBV12-4	TRBJ1-1	16	CASIVAATYLNTEAFF
TRBV6-5	TRBJ2-2	16	CASSYYPDRVNGELFF
TRBV7-8	TRBJ2-3	17	CASSLAIRDKRTDTQYF
TRBV4-1	TRBJ2-2	17	CASSHPGSGGVTGELFF
TRBV5-1	TRBJ1-2	14	CASSSGTGPIGYTF
TRBV30	TRBJ2-2	11	CAWRSGGELFF
TRBV7-9	TRBJ2-2	13	CASRGLGTGELFF
TRBV5-5	TRBJ2-5	16	CASSPGLAGLGETQYF
TRBV7-2	TRBJ1-5	17	CASSLALDRGREQPQHF
TRBV9	TRBJ1-5	17	CASSEGDSPRWNQPQHF
TRBV4-1	TRBJ1-1	14	CASSQDITAFEAFF
TRBV7-9	TRBJ2-1	14	CASSLEGTGNEQFF
TRBV15	TRBJ2-2	17	CATSRDTLAGVDGELFF
TRBV12-3/TRBV12-4	TRBJ2-3	16	CASSVRVLISTDTQYF
TRBV2	TRBJ2-3	18	CASRPAAGAGGPTDTQYF
TRBV5-1	TRBJ2-1	18	CASSGGLAGGPSYNEQFF
TRBV15	TRBJ2-2	15	CATSREDRATGELFF
TRBV24-1	TRBJ1-2	15	CATSDPRTGNYGYTF
TRBV19	TRBJ1-1	12	CASSIGNTEAFF
TRBV12-3/TRBV12-4	TRBJ1-4	14	CASSSDRVGEKLFF
TRBV24-1	TRBJ1-1	14	CATSDLTGGTEAFF
TRBV5-8	TRBJ1-2	14	CASSLGTGGYGYTF
TRBV4-1	TRBJ2-7	14	CASSQDILDYEQYF
TRBV7-2	TRBJ2-1	13	CASSPMGPSEQFF
TRBV27	TRBJ1-6	16	CASSNPQGAKNSPLHF
TRBV25-1	TRBJ1-2	14	CASSDHSGDYGYTF
TRBV24-1	TRBJ2-1	16	CATSGPGLAGLDEQFF
TRBV29-1	TRBJ1-2	15	CSVEFGDRPNYGYTF
TRBV5-1	TRBJ1-2	12	CASSLTSYGYTF
TRBV5-6	TRBJ2-7	17	CASSFFILRDNTYEQYF
TRBV12-3/TRBV12-4	TRBJ1-5	13	CASSSQGVGPQHF
TRBV4-1	TRBJ2-1	16	CASSLLTSRQYNEQFF
TRBV9	TRBJ2-2	12	CASSLSRGELFF